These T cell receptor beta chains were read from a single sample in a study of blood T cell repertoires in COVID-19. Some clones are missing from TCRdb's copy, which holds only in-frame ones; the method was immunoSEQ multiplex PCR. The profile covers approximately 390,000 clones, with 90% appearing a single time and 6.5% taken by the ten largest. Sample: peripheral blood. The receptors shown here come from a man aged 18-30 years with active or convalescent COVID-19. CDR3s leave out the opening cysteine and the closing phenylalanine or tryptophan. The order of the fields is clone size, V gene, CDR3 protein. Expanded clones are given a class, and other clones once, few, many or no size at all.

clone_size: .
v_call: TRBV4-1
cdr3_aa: ASSQDPEPANSNQPQH

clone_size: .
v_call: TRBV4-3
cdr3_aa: ASSPSRVGGYEQY

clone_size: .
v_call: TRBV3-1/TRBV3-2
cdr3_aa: ASSQDKSQRGYT

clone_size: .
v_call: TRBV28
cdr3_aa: ASSLSSSGRGGDTQY

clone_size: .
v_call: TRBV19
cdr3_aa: ASSIVRQGGYGYT

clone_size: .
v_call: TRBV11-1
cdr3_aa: ASSRLAGGRNEQF

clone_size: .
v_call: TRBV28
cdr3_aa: ASSLVDRVNQPQH

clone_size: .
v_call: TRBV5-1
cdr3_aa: ASAAFAGGWY

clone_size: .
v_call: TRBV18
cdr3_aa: ASSPQLSGPSYNEQF

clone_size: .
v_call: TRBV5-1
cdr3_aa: ASSLDPDRVNSPLH

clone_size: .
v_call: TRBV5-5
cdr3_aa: ASSLRDRGYEQY

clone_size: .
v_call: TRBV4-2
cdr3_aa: ASSPLGEQGNEKLF

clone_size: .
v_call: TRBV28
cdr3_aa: ASTPGDRPYEQY

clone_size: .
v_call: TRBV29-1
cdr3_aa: SVEGANLNTEAF

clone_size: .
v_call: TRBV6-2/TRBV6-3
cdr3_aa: ASSRPLRDRVLT

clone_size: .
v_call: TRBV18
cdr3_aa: ASSRSGMGTSYEQY

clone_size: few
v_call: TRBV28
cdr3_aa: ASSFLAGTDTQY

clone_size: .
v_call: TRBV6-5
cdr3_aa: ASSYGSGSRGYT

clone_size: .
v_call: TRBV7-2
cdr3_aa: ASSLNRGLGGELF

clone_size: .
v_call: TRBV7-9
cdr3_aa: ASSYPQGYDGNTIY

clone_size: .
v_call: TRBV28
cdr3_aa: ASSRRTVNTEAF

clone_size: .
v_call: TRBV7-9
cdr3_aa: ASSGGGEATEAF

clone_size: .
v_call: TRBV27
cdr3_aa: ASSFRAEGLPLF

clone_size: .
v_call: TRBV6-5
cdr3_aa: ASSLPPSGYT

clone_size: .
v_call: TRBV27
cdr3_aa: ASSSRTSQSSYNEQF

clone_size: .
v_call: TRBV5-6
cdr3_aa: ASSLALDISDTQY

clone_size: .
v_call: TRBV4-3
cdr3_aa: ASRAREGRNSPLH

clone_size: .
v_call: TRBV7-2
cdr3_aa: ASSFRTSMYNEQF

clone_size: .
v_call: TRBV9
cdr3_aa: ASSVAGQRHNEQF